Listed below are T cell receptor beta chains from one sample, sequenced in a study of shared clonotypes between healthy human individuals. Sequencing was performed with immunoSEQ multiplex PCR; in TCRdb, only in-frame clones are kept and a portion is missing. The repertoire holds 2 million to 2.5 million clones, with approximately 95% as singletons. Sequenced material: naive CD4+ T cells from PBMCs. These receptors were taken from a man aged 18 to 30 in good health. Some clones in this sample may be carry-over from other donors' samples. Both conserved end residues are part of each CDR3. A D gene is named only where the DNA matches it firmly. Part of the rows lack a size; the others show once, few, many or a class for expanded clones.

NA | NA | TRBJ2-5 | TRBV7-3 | TGTGCCAGCAGCTTTGGATCCGCGGAGACCCAGTACTTC | CASSFGSAETQYF
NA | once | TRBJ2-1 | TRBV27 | TGTGCCAGCAGTTTCCTGACCGTGGGGGCCAACAATGAGCAGTTCTTC | CASSFLTVGANNEQFF
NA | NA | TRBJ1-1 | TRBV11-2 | TGTGCCAGCAGGTCCCCGGCGCGACGGCCGGTCACTGAAGCTTTCTTT | CASRSPARRPVTEAFF
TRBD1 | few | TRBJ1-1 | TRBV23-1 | TGCGCCAGTCAAGGGGGCGACACTGAAGCTTTCTTT | CASQGGDTEAFF
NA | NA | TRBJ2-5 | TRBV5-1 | TGCGCCAGCAGCTTGAGTCAGGTCCAAGAGACCCAGTACTTC | CASSLSQVQETQYF
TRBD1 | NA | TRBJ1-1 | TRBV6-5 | TGTGCCAGCAGTTCAACAGGGGGAGTGAACACTGAAGCTTTCTTT | CASSSTGGVNTEAFF
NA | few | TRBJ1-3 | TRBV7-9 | TGTGCCAGCAGCTTAGCCTACAGCTCTGGAAACACCATATATTTT | CASSLAYSSGNTIYF
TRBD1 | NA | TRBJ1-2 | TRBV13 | TGTGCCAGCAGCTTAGGACAGGGGTTCTATGGCTACACCTTC | CASSLGQGFYGYTF
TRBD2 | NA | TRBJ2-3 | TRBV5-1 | TGCGCCAGCAGACCTGGGGGGGAAGGCACAGATACGCAGTATTTT | CASRPGGEGTDTQYF
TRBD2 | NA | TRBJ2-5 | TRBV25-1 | TGTGCCAGCAGTCATGGCGGGAGAGAGACCCAGTACTTC | CASSHGGRETQYF
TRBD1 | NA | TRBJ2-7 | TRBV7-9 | TGTGCCAGCGGACGACAGGGGGCTTACGAGCAGTACTTC | CASGRQGAYEQYF
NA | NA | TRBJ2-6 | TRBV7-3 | TGTGCCAGCAGCCTTGAGGGGGCCAACGTCCTGACTTTC | CASSLEGANVLTF
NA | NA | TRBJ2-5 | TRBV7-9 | TGTGCCAGCAGCGCGGGATCCGTGGTAGAGACCCAGTACTTC | CASSAGSVVETQYF
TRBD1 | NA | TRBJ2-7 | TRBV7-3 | TGTGCCAGCAGCTTAACCGGGACAGGGGGCCGTTCCTACGAGCAGTACTTC | CASSLTGTGGRSYEQYF
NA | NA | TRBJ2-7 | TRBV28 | TGTGCCAGCAGCAATAGTGTCTCCGAGCAGTACTTC | CASSNSVSEQYF
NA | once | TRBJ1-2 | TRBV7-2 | TGTGCCAGCAGCTTAGATTGGAGCAGGGCTGGCTACACCTTC | CASSLDWSRAGYTF
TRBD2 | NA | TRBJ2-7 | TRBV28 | TGTGCCACTAAGGGACTAGTCCCCTACGAGCAGTACTTC | CATKGLVPYEQYF
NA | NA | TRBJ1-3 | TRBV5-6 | TGTGCCAGCAGCTGGGCAGGCTCTGGAAACACCATATATTTT | CASSWAGSGNTIYF
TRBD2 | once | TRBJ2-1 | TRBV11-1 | TGTGCCAGCAGCCGAGCGGGAGTGGGGAATGAGCAGTTCTTC | CASSRAGVGNEQFF
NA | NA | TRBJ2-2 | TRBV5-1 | TGCGCCAGCAGTCTCGTGGGGAACACCGGGGAGCTGTTTTTT | CASSLVGNTGELFF
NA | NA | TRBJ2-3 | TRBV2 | TGTGCCAGCAGTGAACCTAGGGGCACAGATACGCAGTATTTT | CASSEPRGTDTQYF
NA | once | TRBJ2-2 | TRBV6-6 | TGTGCCAGCAGTACACCGGGACTCAACACCGGGGAGCTGTTTTTT | CASSTPGLNTGELFF
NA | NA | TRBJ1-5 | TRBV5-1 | TGCGCCAGCAGCTTCCCAGGGGAAGAATCTAGCAATCAGCCCCAGCATTTT | CASSFPGEESSNQPQHF
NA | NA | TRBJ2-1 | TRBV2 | TGTGCCAGCGGAGGGCAAGTCTATGAGCAGTTCTTC | CASGGQVYEQFF
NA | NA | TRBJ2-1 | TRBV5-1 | TGCGCCAGCAGCCTCCTTTCCAACTCCTACAATGAGCAGTTCTTC | CASSLLSNSYNEQFF
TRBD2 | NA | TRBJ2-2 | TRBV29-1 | TGCAGCGCAGCGGGGGACGGGAACACCGGGGAGCTGTTTTTT | CSAAGDGNTGELFF
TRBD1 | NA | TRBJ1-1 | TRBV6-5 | TGTGCCAGCAGTTCGGGACAGGGCACTGAAGCTTTCTTT | CASSSGQGTEAFF
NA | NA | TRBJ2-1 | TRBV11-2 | TGTGCCAGCAGCTTAGGGGGGGATCGAGAGAATGAGCAGTTCTTC | CASSLGGDRENEQFF
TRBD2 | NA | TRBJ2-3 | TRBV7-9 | TGTGCCACCGCCGGACCTAGCGGGAGGCTCTGGGGAGATACGCAGTATTTT | CATAGPSGRLWGDTQYF
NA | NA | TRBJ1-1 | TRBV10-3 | TGTGCCATCAGTGAGTCTGGGATAATCGGGGAAGCTTTCTTT | CAISESGIIGEAFF
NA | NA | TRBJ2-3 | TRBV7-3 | TGTGCCAGCAGCTTAATTCCTCAGGGCACAGATACGCAGTATTTT | CASSLIPQGTDTQYF
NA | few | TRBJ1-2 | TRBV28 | TGTGCCAGCAGCCTCACAAGAAGGGCCGGCTACACCTTC | CASSLTRRAGYTF
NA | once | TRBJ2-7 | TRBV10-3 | TGTGCCCACAGCCGTGGGGGCTACGAGCAGTACTTC | CAHSRGGYEQYF
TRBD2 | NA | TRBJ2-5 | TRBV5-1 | TGCGCCAGCAGGGGAGCGGGATCTGAGATGGGAGAGACCCAGTACTTC | CASRGAGSEMGETQYF
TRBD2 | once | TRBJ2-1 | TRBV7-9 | TGTGCCAGCAGCACCTCCTTCGGGACTAGCGGGAGCAATGAGCAGTTCTTC | CASSTSFGTSGSNEQFF
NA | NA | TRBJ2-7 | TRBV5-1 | TGCGCCAGCAGCTTGGGGGGCGGCGAGCAGTACTTC | CASSLGGGEQYF
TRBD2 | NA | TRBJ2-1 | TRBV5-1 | TGCGCCAGCAGCTTGGGGACTAGCGGGACCGATGAGCAGTTCTTC | CASSLGTSGTDEQFF
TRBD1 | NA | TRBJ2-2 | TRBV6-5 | TGTGCCAGCAGACCAGGGGGTTCGAACACCGGGGAGCTGTTTTTT | CASRPGGSNTGELFF
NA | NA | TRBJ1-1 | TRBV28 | TGTGCCAGCAGTTTAGGGCAGGGGTTCACTGAAGCTTTCTTT | CASSLGQGFTEAFF
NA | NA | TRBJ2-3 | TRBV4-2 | TGTGCCAGCAGCCAAGATACAGATACGCAGTATTTT | CASSQDTDTQYF
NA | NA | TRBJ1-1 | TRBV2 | TGTGCCAGCAGTGAAGCGCGGCAGAAAAACACTGAAGCTTTCTTT | CASSEARQKNTEAFF
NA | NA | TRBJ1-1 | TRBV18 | TGTGCCAGCTCACCGAACACTGAAGCTTTCTTT | CASSPNTEAFF
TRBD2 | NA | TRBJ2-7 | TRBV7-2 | TGTGCCAGCAGCTCGAGACTAGCGGGAGTGGGCGAGCAGTACTTC | CASSSRLAGVGEQYF
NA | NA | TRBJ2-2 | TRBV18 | TGTGCCAGCTCACCACGGAGAGCGGCTAACACCGGGGAGCTGTTTTTT | CASSPRRAANTGELFF
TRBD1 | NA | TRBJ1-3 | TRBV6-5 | TGTGCCAGCAGTTACTCGGGACAGCCTTCTGGAAACACCATATATTTT | CASSYSGQPSGNTIYF
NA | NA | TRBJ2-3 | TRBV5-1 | TGCGCCAGCAGCTTGGTCGTTCAGCCAGATACGCAGTATTTT | CASSLVVQPDTQYF
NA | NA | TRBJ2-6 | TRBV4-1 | TGCGCCAGCAGCCAAGATCAGGGAAGTAGGTCTGGGGCCAACGTCCTGACTTTC | CASSQDQGSRSGANVLTF
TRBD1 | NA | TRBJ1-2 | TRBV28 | TGTGCCAGCAGTTTATTCGGTTGGGTGGGGGACAGCCGCGACCTGACTAACTATGGCTACACCTTC | CASSLFGWVGDSRDLTNYGYTF
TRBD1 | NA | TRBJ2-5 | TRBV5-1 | TGCGCCAGCAGCCTTAGGACAGGGGGGGAAGAGACCCAGTACTTC | CASSLRTGGEETQYF
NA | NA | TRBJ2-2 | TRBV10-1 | TGCGCCAGCAGTGAGGCCAGGGGGAACACCGGGGAGCTGTTTTTT | CASSEARGNTGELFF